Detailed here is one TCR beta chain. This clonotype came up a few times. The antigen this receptor binds is unknown. No base quality values were provided; no much bigger clone lies one nucleotide off. Systemically healthy Caucasian individuals from Russia, 35 to 50 in total and aged roughly 6 to 100 years, were included as donors. Each donor gave approximately 10 milliliters of peripheral blood, collected into EDTA-treated Vacutainer tubes. PBMCs were isolated by Ficoll-Paque density-gradient centrifugation, with at least 6 million obtained per sample. Trizol reagent was used to extract total RNA from PBMCs, with at least 6 micrograms per sample. The percentages of naive CD45RAhigh/CD27high T cells were determined by flow cytometry on a PBMC aliquot from every donor. This sample was included in a study of blood T cells in healthy people across ages (dated by TCRdb to between 2014 and 2016). For context, the study as a whole: In model experiments, template switching captured about one uniquely barcoded TCR beta cDNA molecule for every two T cells. To track age-related changes in TCR beta repertoire diversity, the study relied on deep sequencing normalized with unique cDNA molecular identifiers. Four age groups were formed from the donors: young (average about 16 years), middle-aged (approximately 42), aged (62) and long-lived (about 80). To avoid experimental bias, donors of different ages were spread randomly across the sequencing lanes. The study analyzed two additional independent replicas of 1 million unique cDNA reads from the same blood draw for two donors, one aged 18 to 29 and one aged 80 or older.

The library came from 5' RACE. Sequenced on an Illumina HiSeq 2500. The second PCR ran for roughly 7 to 12 cycles and used a J-beta primer mix along with a sample-barcoded 5' primer. Each TCR beta cDNA molecule received a unique molecular identifier from a template-switch 5' adaptor carrying 12 random nucleotides. Each sample yielded at least 2.5 million CDR3-containing paired-end reads. First-strand cDNA was synthesized from all RNA with the Mint cDNA synthesis kit, primed by a TRBC-specific oligonucleotide. Following uracil-DNA glycosylase treatment, a first 18-cycle PCR with universal primers M1SS and BC2_uni_R was performed on all cDNA. Per the authors' processing: Each sample was normalized by randomly selecting 1 million high-quality reads, each carrying a distinct molecular identifier. Instead of being binned into consensus sequences, reads with shared molecular identifiers were discarded. MiTCR, run with a Q25 quality threshold and the strictest error-elimination algorithm, handled CDR3 identification, clonotype clustering and error correction. A nonparametric unseen species model using Euler transformation provided a lower-bound estimate of total TCR beta diversity. Starting from the raw public reads, TCRdb applied fastp trimming at Q25, assembled clones with MiXCR and retained in-frame beta chains. Rows matching on CDR3 protein sequence are summarized as one entry with the most common DNA and genes. What appears here as the V and J calls and clone size reflects TCRdb's work, not the paper's. Here the sample has around 750,000 distinct CDR3 sequences; about 53% occur a single time. The leading ten clones occupy approximately 40% of the sample.

The CDR3 covers 16 residues, taking in both the cysteine and the phenylalanine. Only CDR3 DNA remains: 48 bases, in frame from the first base. The germline V gene supplies CDR1 ENHRY and CDR2 SYGVKD. V is cut back by 2 bases and J by 4 bases, with 3 bases in the junction unmatched. The research as a whole found: The percentage of naive T cells measured by flow cytometry correlated strongly with observed TCR beta diversity. Because donor CMV infection status was unknown, age-related changes in expanded clonotypes were potentially confounded. As age increased, observed TCR beta diversity per million T cells dropped in a roughly linear way, and a significant reduction was already evident by age about 40. Compared with the aged group, the long-lived group had more naive CD4+ T cells, fewer expanded clones and increased TCR diversity, a pattern suggesting age selection. Estimates of total diversity from one million sequenced T cells were regarded as lower bounds and underestimates. Since profiling was done on bulk unsorted PBMCs, naive and antigen-experienced compartments could not be conclusively compared.

The sample taken for sequencing was blood. The origin of this receptor is a man aged 80 or over in good health. Here the chain combines TRBV10-3 and TRBJ2-4; TRBD2 lines up with 12 middle nucleotides. The CDR3 has the sequence CAISEELAGGKNIQYF. The sequenced DNA is TGTGCCATCAGTGAGGAACTAGCGGGAGGTAAAAACATTCAGTACTTC.